This TCR beta chain was sequenced during a study of graft-versus-host responses after intestinal transplantation. As for the study in general: Every transplant recipient was induced with anti-thymocyte globulin, then maintained on tacrolimus and steroids for about 3 years. Study results and limitations: GvH clones were identified in recipient marrow, with some first appearing in ileum or blood.

Researchers placed some 200,000 CFSE-labeled responder cells in culture with some 200,000 irradiated, violet-dye-labeled stimulator cells. A single count supports this clone. Using immunoSEQ multiplex PCR, the repertoire was profiled, and TCRdb retains in-frame clones only, with some absent. This sample carries some 13,000 clones, 35% of them seen once, and the ten largest clones take about 2.3%. The CDR3 sequence is 13 residues long. Looked up from germline, CDR1 is LNHDA and CDR2 is SQIVND (reference sequence). The germline V and J ends were trimmed by 6 bases and 5 bases, with 11 bases remaining between them.

This receptor was obtained from a human patient who received an intestinal transplant. The V gene is TRBV19, the J gene TRBJ2-1; D is unresolved. The sequencing here drew on alloreactive CD8+ T cells from a mixed lymphocyte reaction culture, taken before intestinal transplant. Stated subset: CFSE-low proliferating T cells sorted from approximately 6-day pre-transplant mixed lymphocyte reaction (GvH or HvG direction). CDR3 amino acids: CASSWATNNEQFF. The CDR3 nucleotides are TGTGCCAGTAGCTGGGCGACAAACAATGAGCAGTTCTTC.